The rows below give T cell receptor beta chains drawn from one sample of a study of blood T cells in healthy people across ages. TCRdb itself ran the 5' RACE reads through MiXCR, one entry per CDR3 protein. The table shows fewer than 2,000,000 distinct CDR3 sequences, with roughly two fifths occurring only once. Material for sequencing was blood. These receptors were taken from a human donor in good health. Both conserved end residues are part of each CDR3. The D gene is left open where the match is weak. Rows give clone size only sometimes, using once, few, many, or a class for an expanded clone.

clone_size	j_call	v_call	d_call	cdr3_nt	cdr3_aa
few	TRBJ1-2	TRBV28	-	TGTGCCAGCAGTCATAACCTTAACTATGGCTACACCTTC	CASSHNLNYGYTF
-	TRBJ2-5	TRBV28	TRBD2	TGTGCCAGCAGGCCTAGCGGGGGCGGAGAGACCCAGTACTTC	CASRPSGGGETQYF
many	TRBJ2-5	TRBV6-6	TRBD1	TGTGCCAGCAGTTACTCCCGACAGGGGCAAGAGACCCAGTACTTC	CASSYSRQGQETQYF
-	TRBJ2-1	TRBV11-2	TRBD2	TGTGCCAGCAGCTTAAGGTACAGCCTCCTTAGCGGGGGGGCCAATGAGCAGTTCTTC	CASSLRYSLLSGGANEQFF
-	TRBJ1-6	TRBV12-3/TRBV12-4	-	TGTGCCAGCAGTGAGGGGTTGGGGAATTCACCCCTCCACTTT	CASSEGLGNSPLHF
-	TRBJ2-3	TRBV5-1	TRBD2	TGCGCCAGCAGTGGACGGACTAGCGGGAGTTATGATACGCAGTATTTT	CASSGRTSGSYDTQYF
few	TRBJ1-5	TRBV12-3/TRBV12-4	TRBD1	TGTGCCAGCAACGCACAGGGGGCCCTAAATCAGCCCCAGCATTTT	CASNAQGALNQPQHF
few	TRBJ2-7	TRBV28	-	TGTGCCACTTTAACCGCTCGGGGGGAGCAGTACTTC	CATLTARGEQYF
-	TRBJ2-1	TRBV6-5	-	TGTGCCAGCAAGGGAGGGGGATACTGCTATGAGCAGTTCTTC	CASKGGGYCYEQFF
-	TRBJ2-6	TRBV14	-	TGTGCCAGCAGCCTTATGGGGCTTTATGGGGCCAACGTCCTGACTTTC	CASSLMGLYGANVLTF
many	TRBJ2-7	TRBV5-6	TRBD2	TGTGCCAGCAGCTTGGGAGTTAGCGGGATCTCCTACGAGCAGTACTTC	CASSLGVSGISYEQYF
-	TRBJ1-1	TRBV19	-	TGTGCCAGTAGCACCCCACAGGGATCCACTGAAGCTTTCTTT	CASSTPQGSTEAFF
-	TRBJ2-3	TRBV25-1	-	TGTGCCAGCAGTGAATATGTAGGGTCAACTAGCACAGATACGCAGTATTTT	CASSEYVGSTSTDTQYF
once	TRBJ2-2	TRBV7-9	TRBD2	TGTGCCAGCAGCCCCAGACTAGCGGGGGGCCAAAAACGCACCGGGGAGCTGTTTTTT	CASSPRLAGGQKRTGELFF
-	TRBJ2-2	TRBV20-1	TRBD2	TGCAGTGCTAGAGATGGAGGCGGGGGGCCGACCGGGGAGCTGTTTTTT	CSARDGGGGPTGELFF
-	TRBJ1-4	TRBV29-1	TRBD1	TGCAGCGTTGAAGAACCACAGGGGGGGAATGAAAAACTGTTTTTT	CSVEEPQGGNEKLFF
few	TRBJ2-7	TRBV4-2	-	TGTGCCAGCAGCCAACAGGGTCGCCTCTCCTACGAGCAGTACTTC	CASSQQGRLSYEQYF
-	TRBJ2-6	TRBV11-2	-	TGTGCCAGCAGAATACCGGGACGGCGCTCTGGGGCCAACGTCCTGACTTTC	CASRIPGRRSGANVLTF
once	TRBJ1-2	TRBV7-2	-	TGTGCCAGCAGCACACCGACCATTGGGGGCTACACCTTC	CASSTPTIGGYTF
-	TRBJ1-5	TRBV21-1	-	TGTGCCAGCAGCAAAGGTGAGGGCAGGGATAGCAATCAGCCCCAGCATTTT	CASSKGEGRDSNQPQHF
-	TRBJ2-7	TRBV3-1	-	TGTGCCAGCAGCCAAGATCGCGACTATCCCTACGGCGAGCAGTACTTC	CASSQDRDYPYGEQYF
-	TRBJ1-4	TRBV6-5	TRBD1	TGTGCCAGCAGTTCACACAGGGGTCGGACTAATGAAAAACTGTTTTTT	CASSSHRGRTNEKLFF
-	TRBJ2-1	TRBV7-9	-	TGTGCCAGCAGCTTATGGATTGCAGTTTCCAATGAGCAGTTCTTC	CASSLWIAVSNEQFF
-	TRBJ1-5	TRBV6-1	TRBD1	TGTGCCAGCAGTGGGACAGGGGTTGGGAATCAGCCCCAGCATTTT	CASSGTGVGNQPQHF
few	TRBJ2-1	TRBV20-1	-	TGCAGTGCTAGAGATGGGCCGGATGAGCAGTTCTTC	CSARDGPDEQFF
-	TRBJ2-3	TRBV20-1	TRBD2	TGCAGTGCTACCAGACTAGCGGACACCTACGAGCAGTATTTT	CSATRLADTYEQYF
-	TRBJ1-3	TRBV10-3	TRBD1	TGTGCCATCAGTATCGGACAGGCACCTGGAAACACCATATATTTT	CAISIGQAPGNTIYF
-	TRBJ2-1	TRBV27	-	TGTGCCAGCACACGGGGGGCCTTTTACAATGAGCAGTTCTTC	CASTRGAFYNEQFF
once	TRBJ1-4	TRBV2	TRBD1	TGTGCCACTTTCAGGGGGTACGGTGAAAAACGGTTTTTT	CATFRGYGEKRFF
-	TRBJ2-5	TRBV3-1	-	TGTGCCAGCAGCTACTGGCAGGGAGAAGAGACCCAGTACTTC	CASSYWQGEETQYF
-	TRBJ2-2	TRBV5-1	-	TGCGCCAGCAGCTTGTTCGCAGGGGCCCACGGGGAGCTGTTTTTT	CASSLFAGAHGELFF
once	TRBJ1-1	TRBV24-1	-	TGTGCCACCAGTGATCCCATTAAGTCAGGGAACACTGAAGCTTTCTTT	CATSDPIKSGNTEAFF
-	TRBJ2-1	TRBV20-1	TRBD2	TGCAGTGCTTCAGGACTAGTTGGTGAGCAGTTCTTC	CSASGLVGEQFF
-	TRBJ2-1	TRBV9	TRBD2	TGTGCCAGCAGCGCCCAGCGGGGGGGAATGAATGAGCAGTTCTTC	CASSAQRGGMNEQFF
-	TRBJ1-5	TRBV4-2	-	TGTGCCAGCAGCCAAGGTTCAGGAGGCCAGCCCCAGCATTTT	CASSQGSGGQPQHF
few	TRBJ1-2	TRBV12-3/TRBV12-4	TRBD1	TGTGCCAGCAACCCAAGGGGACAGACTCCCACGAAGGGCGGCTACACCTTC	CASNPRGQTPTKGGYTF
few	TRBJ1-4	TRBV12-3/TRBV12-4	-	TGTGCCAGCAGTTGGTCCCAAAATGAAAAACTGTTTTTT	CASSWSQNEKLFF
few	TRBJ2-3	TRBV12-3/TRBV12-4	-	TGTGCCAGCAGTCGTTCGGTTGGGGAAGGTGCGCAGTATTTT	CASSRSVGEGAQYF
-	TRBJ2-3	TRBV7-2	TRBD1	TGTGCCAGCAGCTTAGCGAGGGGGCCCGTAGATACGCAGTATTTT	CASSLARGPVDTQYF
few	TRBJ2-3	TRBV12-3/TRBV12-4	-	TGTGCCAGCAGTTTTTGGGAGGTGGAAGATACGCAGTATTTT	CASSFWEVEDTQYF